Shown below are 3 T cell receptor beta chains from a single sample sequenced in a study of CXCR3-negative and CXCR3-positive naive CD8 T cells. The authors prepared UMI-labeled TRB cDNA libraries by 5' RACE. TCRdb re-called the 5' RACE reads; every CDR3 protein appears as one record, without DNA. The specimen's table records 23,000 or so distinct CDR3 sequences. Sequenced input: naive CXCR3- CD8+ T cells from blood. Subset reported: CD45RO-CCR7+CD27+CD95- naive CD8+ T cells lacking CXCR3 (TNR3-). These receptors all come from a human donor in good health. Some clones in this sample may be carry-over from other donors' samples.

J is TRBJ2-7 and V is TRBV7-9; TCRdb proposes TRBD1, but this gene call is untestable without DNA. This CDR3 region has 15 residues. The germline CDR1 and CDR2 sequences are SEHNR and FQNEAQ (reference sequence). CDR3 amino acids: CASSPGTGNSGEQYF.

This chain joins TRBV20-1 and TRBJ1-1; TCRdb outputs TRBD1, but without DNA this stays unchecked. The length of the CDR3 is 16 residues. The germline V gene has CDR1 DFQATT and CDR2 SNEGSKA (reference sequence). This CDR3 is CSARVLRQEMNTEAFF.

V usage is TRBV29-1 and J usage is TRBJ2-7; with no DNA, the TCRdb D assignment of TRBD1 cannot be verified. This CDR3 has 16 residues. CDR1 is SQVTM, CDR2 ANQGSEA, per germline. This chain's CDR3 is CSVEGQGATNSYEQYF.